The 10 T cell receptor beta chains listed next were all sequenced from one sample in a study of T cell responses to AZD1222 COVID-19 vaccine. The table came from immunoSEQ multiplex PCR; TCRdb's copy has only in-frame clones and leaves some out. The sample consists of 90,000 to 100,000 clones, 75% to 90% of them appearing once. Specimen: peripheral blood, collected on day 0 of AZD1222 vaccination. The receptor source for this set is an adult in good health.

V usage is TRBV3-1 (or the pseudogene TRBV3-2) and J usage is TRBJ1-1; tentatively, D is TRBD1 (5 bases). This CDR3 is built from 14 residues. The V gene lost 4 bases and the J gene lost 4 bases, with 13 bases spanning the gap. Germline loops: CDR1 LGHDT, CDR2 YNNKEL (reference sequence). The CDR3 loop is CASSPITGGTEAFF. As DNA, the CDR3 is TGTGCCAGCAGCCCGATCACAGGTGGCACTGAAGCTTTCTTT.

The CDR3 reads CSAGAVYGYTF. In DNA, the CDR3 is TGCAGTGCCGGGGCCGTTTATGGCTACACCTTC. This rearrangement joins TRBV20-1 to TRBJ1-2; perhaps TRBD1 as D (5 bases). V gave up 6 bases and J gave up 5 bases, with 10 bases separating them. The CDR3 is 11 residues long. CDR1 is DFQATT and CDR2 is SNEGSKA in the germline V gene (reference sequence).

In this sample, this clone turned up a few times. V gene TRBV11-3 combines with J gene TRBJ2-2; no reliable D call. The V end was cut by 1 base, the J end by 6 bases, with 9 bases between. The CDR3 sequence is 14 residues long. Germline V lookup: CDR1 SGHNT, CDR2 YENEEA. Here the CDR3 reads CASSLGGSAGELFF. The CDR3 DNA reads TGTGCCAGCAGCTTAGGGGGTTCCGCCGGGGAGCTGTTTTTT. The whole variable domain, remainder taken from reference TRBV11-3 and TRBJ2-2, is EAGVVQSPRYKIIEKKQPVAFWCNPISGHNTLYWYLQNLGQGPELLIRYENEEAVDDSQLPKDRFSAERLKGVDSTLKIQPAELGDSAVYLCASSLGGSAGELFFGEGSRLTVL.

This clone appeared a single time. The V and J genes are TRBV5-1 and TRBJ2-5; 7 bases are a match to TRBD1. The CDR3 is 14 residues long. After removal of 2 bases from V and 1 base from J, the junction contained 2 bases not matched to a gene. CDR1 is SGHRS and CDR2 is YFSETQ in the germline V gene. The DNA for the CDR3 is TGCGCCAGCAGCTTAGGGACAGCCCAAGAGACCCAGTACTTC. This sequence encodes CASSLGTAQETQYF.

The rearrangement uses TRBV5-4 and TRBJ2-1, with unresolved D. V dropped 4 bases and J dropped 0 bases, with 11 bases sitting between them. This CDR3 spans 15 amino acids. Germline V gene data show CDR1 as SGHNT and CDR2 as YYREEE (reference sequence). The CDR3 is CASSRPLSSYNEQFF. The CDR3 region has the DNA TGTGCCAGCAGCCGCCCTTTAAGCTCCTACAATGAGCAGTTCTTC.

The chain carries TRBV7-9 and TRBJ2-5; D is unresolved. CDR1 is SEHNR, CDR2 FQNEAQ, per germline (reference sequence). Deletions cut 4 bases from V and 0 bases from J, with 6 bases between. This CDR3 region has 13 residues. CDR3 amino acids: CASSSENQETQYF. For the CDR3, the DNA is TGTGCCAGCAGCTCAGAGAACCAAGAGACCCAGTACTTC.

The chain couples TRBV7-3 to TRBJ1-6; tentatively, D is TRBD1 (5 bases). The CDR3 runs 21 residues. Trimming removed 5 bases from V and 0 bases from J, with 26 bases in between. Germline CDR1 and CDR2: SGHTA and FQGTGA. CDR3 region: CASSPIRPRRGPCSYNSPLHF. The DNA for the CDR3 is TGTGCCAGCAGCCCCATTAGGCCGAGGAGGGGCCCATGCTCCTATAATTCACCCCTCCACTTT.

The chain links TRBV18 to TRBJ1-4; D call uncertain. Trimming shortened V by 3 bases and J by 8 bases, and 19 bases separated the two germline ends. Germline CDR1 reads KGHSH; CDR2 reads LQKENI. The CDR3 is 16 residues long. The CDR3 DNA follows: TGTGCCAGCTCACCGTTAGGACGAGGCCAGTTCGAAAAACTGTTTTTT. It specifies CASSPLGRGQFEKLFF.

The chain employs TRBV6-5 and TRBJ1-1; tentative D call: TRBD1 (5 bases). Germline V gene lookup returns CDR1 MNHEY and CDR2 SVGAGI. The CDR3 spans 14 residues. Trimming took off 5 bases at V and 2 bases at J, with 12 bases between the two ends. The DNA for the CDR3 is TGTGCCAGCAGTACTGGGACGGGTAACACTGAAGCTTTCTTT. Translated, it gives CASSTGTGNTEAFF.

The V and J genes are TRBV10-2 and TRBJ1-4, with a tentative D call TRBD1 (5 bases). Deletions cut 1 base from V and 3 bases from J, with 9 bases between. The CDR3 is 15 amino acids. Germline V gene lookup returns CDR1 WSHSY and CDR2 SAAADI. The CDR3 DNA reads TGCGCCAGCAGTGAGTGGCAGGGACCTAATGAAAAACTGTTTTTT. Translation gives CASSEWQGPNEKLFF.